One and the same sample provided the 15 T cell receptor beta chains below, sequenced in a study of OX40 agonist ivuxolimab in advanced cancers. This table comes from immunoSEQ multiplex PCR, and its TCRdb copy is limited to in-frame clones, with some not included. The sample has approximately 90,000 clones, approximately 87% seen once. This specimen consisted of CD4+ or CD8+ T cells sorted from blood, obtained in a trial of the OX40 agonist ivuxolimab. The receptors here all came from an adult with an advanced solid tumor such as melanoma, head and neck, liver or kidney cancer.

The V and J genes are TRBV6-5 and TRBJ1-3, with no clear D. The length of the CDR3 is 15 residues. The germline V and J ends were trimmed by 0 bases and 0 bases, with 6 bases remaining between them. Germline CDR1 is MNHEY and CDR2 is SVGAGI. CDR3: CASSYSAVSGNTIYF. As DNA, the CDR3 is TGTGCCAGCAGTTACTCAGCAGTCTCTGGAAACACCATATATTTT.

The genes are TRBV5-4 and TRBJ1-3; 8 bases are a match to TRBD1. Looked up from germline, CDR1 is SGHNT and CDR2 is YYREEE (reference sequence). The CDR3 loop spans 15 amino acids. The junction had 3 bases not matched to a gene; V was cut back by 1 base and J by 3 bases. The CDR3: CASSLSGGGGNTIYF. CDR3 sequence (DNA): TGTGCCAGCAGCTTGTCAGGGGGCGGTGGAAACACCATATATTTT.

Note on this clone: A read error may account for a junction end that differs from germline. J is TRBJ2-2 and V is TRBV6-6; D perhaps matches TRBD2 (6 bases). Germline CDR1 and CDR2: MNHNY and SVGAGI (reference sequence). The CDR3 has 13 amino acids. The CDR3 spells CASSQRATGELFF. CDR3 nucleotide sequence: TGTGCCAGCAGCCAGCGGGCTACCGGGGAACTGTTTTTT.

The chain carries TRBV7-2 and TRBJ2-1; TRBD2 matches 13 bases. The CDR3 length is 15 residues. The germline CDR1 and CDR2 sequences are SGHTA and FQGNSA. V shed 4 bases and J 7 bases; nucleotides not matched to a gene: 4. CDR3 sequence (DNA): TGTGCCAGCAGCTCAACGGGACTAGCGGGAAATGAGCAGTTCTTC. Its protein product is CASSSTGLAGNEQFF. Full variable domain (missing parts from reference TRBV7-2 and TRBJ2-1): GAGVSQSPSNKVTEKGKDVELRCDPISGHTALYWYRQSLGQGLEFLIYFQGNSAPDKSGLPSDRFSAERTGGSVSTLTIQRTQQEDSAVYLCASSSTGLAGNEQFFGPGTRLTVL.

The rearrangement uses TRBV7-8 and TRBJ2-1; 9 bases match TRBD2. This CDR3 is built from 16 residues. Trimming cost V 2 bases and J 7 bases; bases outside gene matches: 9. Germline V gene data show CDR1 as SGHVS and CDR2 as FQNEAQ. The CDR3: CASSLLAGGPGNEQFF. As DNA, the CDR3 is TGTGCCAGCAGCTTACTCGCGGGAGGGCCTGGGAATGAGCAGTTCTTC.

The chain links TRBV2 to TRBJ2-2; no definite D call. The length of the CDR3 is 16 residues. Per the germline V gene, CDR1 is SNHLY and CDR2 is FYNNEI. Deletions cut 4 bases from V and 7 bases from J, with 19 bases between. CDR3 sequence: CASSVASPGAFGELFF. The CDR3 DNA reads as TGTGCCAGCAGTGTAGCCAGCCCAGGAGCATTCGGGGAGCTGTTTTTT.

CDR3 in DNA: TGTGCCAGCAACACAGGGGGCTGGACCGGGGAGCTGTTTTTT. The encoded protein is CASNTGGWTGELFF. This rearrangement joins TRBV6-1 to TRBJ2-2; 9 bases agree with TRBD1. CDR1 and CDR2 from the germline V gene are MNHNS and SASEGT. V gave up 7 bases and J gave up 5 bases; unmatched junction bases: 5. CDR3 size: 14 residues.

V gene TRBV5-8 combines with J gene TRBJ2-5; D remains unclear. CDR1 is SGHTS, CDR2 YDEGEE, per germline. The CDR3 loop spans 14 amino acids. V lost 2 bases and J lost 5, with 13 bases in between. Here the CDR3 DNA reads TGTGCCAGCAGCTTAAGGGATATAGGGGAGACCCAGTACTTC. This gives the protein CASSLRDIGETQYF. The variable domain in full, with the rest retrieved from reference TRBV5-8 and TRBJ2-5, is EAGVTQSPTHLIKTRGQQATLRCSPISGHTSVYWYQQALGLGLQFLLWYDEGEERNRGNFPPRFSGRQFPNYSSELNVNALELEDSALYLCASSLRDIGETQYFGPGTRLLVL.

This clone was observed a single time. The CDR3 bases are TGTGCCAGCAGTTTGGACGGATTTTATAATTCACCCCTCCACTTT. Residues: CASSLDGFYNSPLHF. The chain combines TRBV27 with TRBJ1-6; no clear D. This CDR3 has 15 residues. Deletions cut 3 bases from V and 4 bases from J, with 10 bases between. Germline CDR1 MNHEY, CDR2 SMNVEV (reference sequence).

Comment on this clone: Distinct nucleotide sequences in the sample also encode this CDR3. The CDR3 loop is CASSLDSGRDEQYF. In DNA, the CDR3 is TGCGCCAGCAGCTTGGATAGCGGGAGGGACGAGCAGTACTTC. This chain links TRBV5-1 with TRBJ2-7; 11 bases match TRBD2. Germline V gives CDR1 SGHRS, CDR2 YFSETQ. Unmatched junction bases numbered 1, after V lost 0 bases and J lost 5 bases. This CDR3 contains 14 residues.

This clone was counted between two and nine times. The CDR3 DNA reads TGTGCCAGCAGCCCGGACAGGGGGACCTACAATGAGCAGTTCTTC. Translating it yields CASSPDRGTYNEQFF. This chain connects TRBV5-4 to TRBJ2-1, with 10 bases matching TRBD1. CDR1 is SGHNT and CDR2 is YYREEE in the germline V gene (reference sequence). V lost 4 bases to trimming and J lost 2 bases; unmatched junction nucleotides: 3. The CDR3 contains 15 residues.

CDR3 DNA sequence: TGTGCCAGCAGGACTAGCGGGAGCAAGACCGGGGAGCTGTTTTTT. Amino acid sequence: CASRTSGSKTGELFF. This chain connects TRBV27 to TRBJ2-2; 12 nucleotides line up with TRBD2. Germline V lookup: CDR1 MNHEY, CDR2 SMNVEV (reference sequence). This CDR3 has 15 amino acids. V trimming: 6 bases; J trimming: 5 bases; junction bases outside the gene matches: 4.

This clone appeared a single time. CDR3: CASSSPSRREHPYEQYF. For the CDR3, the DNA is TGTGCCAGCAGTTCACCCTCCAGGCGGGAGCACCCCTACGAGCAGTACTTC. The chain carries TRBV28 and TRBJ2-7; 7 bases agree with TRBD2. CDR3 length equals 17 residues. Germline CDR1 MDHEN, CDR2 SYDVKM. V lost 4 bases, J lost 2 bases, and 14 bases stayed unmatched.

The genes are TRBV19 and TRBJ1-1, with 7 bases aligning to TRBD1. The CDR3 consists of 13 residues. Per germline, CDR1 LNHDA and CDR2 SQIVND (reference sequence). V lost 1 base and J lost 4; bases outside the gene matches: 0. DNA of the CDR3: TGTGCCAGTAGTATAGGACAGGGCACTGAAGCTTTCTTT. This encodes CASSIGQGTEAFF.

This clone was observed once. The chain joins TRBV19 to TRBJ2-3, with D perhaps matching TRBD2 (6 bases). CDR1 LNHDA and CDR2 SQIVND come from the germline V gene (reference sequence). This CDR3 is 15 amino acids long. Trimming left V 6 bases short and J 4 bases short, with 17 bases between. CDR3 nucleotide sequence: TGTGCCAGTAGATGGGGGGATTTTCTGTCAGATACGCAGTATTTT. Residues: CASRWGDFLSDTQYF.